This T cell receptor (beta chain) was sequenced during a study of CD8 T cells in Susac syndrome. On the study more broadly: When blood was drawn, the patients with Susac syndrome were therapy-naive, on corticosteroids, or on intravenous immunoglobulin alone.

RNA totalling roughly 0.5 to 1 ug underwent reverse transcription with random hexamers. Multiplex PCR with immunoSEQ amplified the TCR beta CDR3 across 54 Vbeta and 13 Jbeta. TCRdb itself ran the immunoSEQ multiplex PCR reads through MiXCR, one entry per CDR3 protein. In the table there are 100,000 to 150,000 distinct CDR3 sequences, 95% to 96% of which are singletons. Sequencing of TCR beta was performed on blood CD8+ and CD4+ T cells. The CDR3 length is 12 residues. The ends lost 7 bases at V and 7 bases at J; junction bases unmatched: 3. Sequenced sample: CD4+ T cells from PBMCs. The clonotype was recovered from a human donor with Susac syndrome. This chain links TRBV12-3 or TRBV12-4 with TRBJ1-4; 7 bases fit TRBD1. CDR3 in DNA: TGTGCCAGCACCAGGGGGAGTGAAAAACTGTTTTTT. Translated, it gives CASTRGSEKLFF.